The rows below give T cell receptor beta chains drawn from one sample of a study of blood T cell repertoires in COVID-19. Sequencing was performed with immunoSEQ multiplex PCR; in TCRdb, only in-frame clones are kept and a portion is missing. This table has some 330,000 clones, around 92% appearing once. Sequencing was carried out using peripheral blood. These receptors were obtained from a woman in her twenties or thirties with COVID-19, enrolled during active disease. CDR3s include the opening cysteine and the closing phenylalanine or tryptophan. The order of the fields is V gene, clone size, J gene, D gene, CDR3 protein, CDR3 DNA. The D gene is left open where the match is weak. Some rows mark clone size as missing; the rest say once, few, many or name a class of expanded clone.

TRBV6-6,NA,TRBJ1-2,TRBD1,CASSYIGTGDGYTF,TGTGCCAGCAGTTACATCGGGACAGGGGATGGCTACACCTTC
TRBV18,NA,TRBJ1-2,TRBD1,CASSPARQGGGYTF,TGTGCCAGCTCACCAGCGCGACAGGGCGGAGGCTACACCTTC
TRBV11-2,NA,TRBJ1-2,TRBD1,CASSFLGQGASLKGYTF,TGTGCCAGCAGCTTTTTGGGACAGGGGGCCAGTCTTAAAGGCTACACCTTC
TRBV9,few,TRBJ1-4,NA,CASSPRGEKLFF,TGTGCCAGCAGCCCTCGGGGGGAAAAACTGTTTTTT
TRBV12-5,NA,TRBJ1-4,TRBD1,CASGLVGTANEKLFF,TGTGCTAGTGGTTTGGTCGGGACAGCGAATGAAAAACTGTTTTTT
TRBV2,many,TRBJ1-1,TRBD1,CASREGSDRNFEAFF,TGTGCCAGCAGGGAGGGGTCGGACAGGAACTTTGAAGCTTTCTTT
TRBV21-1,NA,TRBJ2-1,NA,CASSKPNGTRGVHPPGPREQFF,TGTGCCAGCAGCAAACCCAATGGTACCAGGGGGGTTCACCCCCCTGGCCCACGTGAGCAGTTCTTC
TRBV6-5,NA,TRBJ2-1,TRBD2,CASSPGGAHMDEQFF,TGTGCCAGCAGTCCCGGGGGGGCGCACATGGATGAGCAGTTCTTC
TRBV6-4,NA,TRBJ2-2,TRBD2,CASPKGLAGGNTGELFF,TGTGCCAGCCCGAAGGGACTAGCGGGGGGGAACACCGGGGAGCTGTTTTTT
TRBV6-6,once,TRBJ1-6,NA,CASRYTGQRNNSPLHF,TGTGCCAGCAGATATACTGGACAGCGCAATAATTCACCCCTCCACTTT
TRBV13,NA,TRBJ2-3,NA,CASSLGRAGDTQYF,TGTGCCAGCAGCTTAGGTCGCGCCGGGGATACGCAGTATTTT
TRBV27,NA,TRBJ1-2,NA,CASSFGADYGYTF,TGTGCCAGCAGTTTTGGGGCGGACTATGGCTACACCTTC
TRBV28,NA,TRBJ1-1,NA,CASINGGAGTEAFF,TGTGCCAGCATTAACGGAGGGGCGGGGACTGAAGCTTTCTTT
TRBV6-5,NA,TRBJ1-5,NA,CASSYEKNQPQHF,TGTGCCAGCAGTTACGAGAAAAATCAGCCCCAGCATTTT
TRBV5-1,NA,TRBJ2-2,NA,CASSLALGGNTGELFF,TGCGCCAGCAGCTTGGCTCTGGGGGGTAACACCGGGGAGCTGTTTTTT
TRBV2,NA,TRBJ2-3,NA,CASSERQVSTDTQYF,TGTGCCAGCAGTGAACGGCAGGTCAGCACAGATACGCAGTATTTT
TRBV9,NA,TRBJ1-5,TRBD1,CASSVGTGWSPQHF,TGTGCCAGCAGCGTAGGGACAGGGTGGTCGCCCCAGCATTTT
TRBV28,NA,TRBJ1-1,NA,CASSLTENTEAFF,TGTGCCAGCAGTTTGACAGAGAACACTGAAGCTTTCTTT
TRBV2,NA,TRBJ1-2,NA,CASRSGPNYGYTF,TGTGCCAGTCGTTCCGGTCCTAACTATGGCTACACCTTC
TRBV30,once,TRBJ1-2,NA,CAWISRVGGYTF,TGTGCCTGGATATCGAGGGTAGGGGGCTACACCTTC
TRBV19,once,TRBJ2-1,NA,CASSIRDNEQFF,TGTGCCAGTAGTATCCGGGACAATGAGCAGTTCTTC
TRBV6-6,NA,TRBJ1-6,NA,CASSYSMRREYSPLHF,TGTGCCAGCAGTTACTCGATGCGCAGGGAATATTCACCCCTCCACTTT
TRBV5-5,NA,TRBJ1-2,NA,CASSAFQEAGYTF,TGTGCCAGCAGCGCCTTCCAGGAGGCTGGCTACACCTTC
TRBV4-3,once,TRBJ2-3,TRBD1,CASSPGQGASNTQYF,TGCGCCAGCAGCCCCGGACAGGGGGCATCGAATACGCAGTATTTT
TRBV5-1,NA,TRBJ2-3,NA,CASSRPDSSTDTQYF,TGCGCCAGCAGCCGCCCCGACAGTTCCACAGATACGCAGTATTTT
TRBV27,NA,TRBJ1-6,NA,CASSLRDILTPLHF,TGTGCCAGCAGTCTCCGGGATATTCTAACACCCCTCCACTTT
TRBV5-1,NA,TRBJ1-3,NA,CASSLKEGNSGNTIYF,TGCGCCAGCAGCTTGAAAGAGGGAAACTCTGGAAACACCATATATTTT
TRBV5-6,NA,TRBJ1-1,TRBD1,CASSFAQGRRTEAFF,TGTGCCAGCAGCTTCGCACAGGGGCGGAGAACTGAAGCTTTCTTT